The source of this T cell receptor (beta chain) is a study of OX40 agonist ivuxolimab in advanced cancers. This clone has more than one count but fewer than ten. Libraries were prepared by immunoSEQ multiplex PCR; TCRdb keeps only in-frame clonotypes and omits some of them. The sample has some 12,000 clones, about 81% seen once; the top ten hold around 28%. The V end was cut by 0 bases, the J end by 2 bases, with 11 bases between. This CDR3 region has 15 residues. CDR1 is LNHNV and CDR2 is YYDKDF in the germline V gene (reference sequence). The source of this sequence is an adult with an advanced solid tumor such as melanoma, head and neck, liver or kidney cancer. This chain uses TRBV15 with TRBJ2-7, with D possibly TRBD2 on 6 matching bases. Sequenced material: CD4+ or CD8+ T cells sorted from blood, taken in a trial of the OX40 agonist ivuxolimab. The CDR3 DNA sequence: TGTGCCACCAGCAGAGATAGCGGCAGCGCCTACGAGCAGTACTTC. Protein product: CATSRDSGSAYEQYF.